Below, 21 T cell receptor beta chains from the same sample are listed, as sequenced in a study of sequential checkpoint blockade in melanoma. The repertoire was sequenced with immunoSEQ multiplex PCR; TCRdb's copy has only in-frame clones and lacks some. This table has fewer than 35,000 clones, 75% to 80% appearing once. The sample's treatment: randomized to nivolumab then ipilimumab (arm A) or the reverse (arm B). The source was CD8+ T cells sorted from blood (inferred from file names), collected from a patient given nivolumab and ipilimumab in sequence. These TCRs come from a human donor with melanoma.

The chain links TRBV7-9 to TRBJ1-1; tentatively, D is TRBD1 (5 bases). Germline V lookup: CDR1 SEHNR, CDR2 FQNEAQ (reference sequence). Trimming shortened V by 5 bases and J by 1 base, and 20 bases separated the two germline ends. The CDR3 extends over 17 amino acids. The CDR3 DNA sequence: TGTGCCAGCAGCCAGGGAGGGACCCCCCGGGCGAACACTGAAGCTTTCTTT. Translated, it gives CASSQGGTPRANTEAFF.

The V gene is TRBV13, the J gene TRBJ2-7, with D possibly TRBD2 on 6 matching bases. Per germline, CDR1 PRHDT and CDR2 FYEKMQ (reference sequence). V shed 4 bases and J shed 4 bases, with 14 bases lying between them. The CDR3 runs to 14 residues. The CDR3 nucleotides are TGTGCCAGCAGCTCCCGGGGTAGCGGTTACGAGCAGTACTTC. Translated, it gives CASSSRGSGYEQYF.

This clone was seen more than once but under ten times. The chain links TRBV11-2 to TRBJ1-1; possibly TRBD1 for D (5 bases). This CDR3 has 12 residues. In germline, CDR1 is SGHAT, CDR2 FQNNGV. V was clipped by 5 bases and J by 3 bases, with 7 bases between them. The CDR3: CASSRQYTEAFF. In nucleotides, the CDR3 is TGTGCCAGCAGCCGACAGTACACTGAAGCTTTCTTT.

This clone appeared a few times. V is TRBV6-4 and J is TRBJ1-2; tentative D call: TRBD1 (5 bases). The V end lost 0 bases, the J end lost 6 bases, and 11 bases lay between the germline ends. The CDR3 is 14 amino acids. The germline gives CDR1 MRHNA, CDR2 SNTAGT. The CDR3 DNA reads TGTGCCAGCAGTGACTCTGGGACGGGAGATGGCTACACCTTC. Protein: CASSDSGTGDGYTF.

This clone occurred a few times. The gene calls are TRBV9 and TRBJ2-5, with a tentative D call TRBD2 (7 bases). Germline CDR1 SGDLS, CDR2 YYNGEE. The V end was cut by 3 bases, the J end by 4 bases, with 19 bases between. The CDR3 sequence is 16 residues long. Written as DNA, the CDR3 is TGTGCCAGCAGCGAGGGGGAGGGAGCGTTCTTAGAGACCCAGTACTTC. Translated: CASSEGEGAFLETQYF.

Regarding this clone: The same CDR3 is also encoded by other DNA sequences in this sample. This chain connects TRBV27 to TRBJ1-6, with 7 bases identical to TRBD1. Germline values: CDR1 MNHEY, CDR2 SMNVEV (reference sequence). J gave up 6 bases and V 7 bases, and 12 bases lay outside the gene matches. CDR3 length: 16 residues. CDR3 sequence reads: CASKGTALVVNSPLHF. The CDR3 DNA reads TGTGCCAGCAAAGGGACAGCACTTGTCGTTAATTCACCCCTCCACTTT.

The J gene is TRBJ2-1, the V gene TRBV7-2, with a weak D call TRBD2 (5 bases). Trimming removed 2 bases from V and 6 bases from J, with 14 bases in between. Germline V gene data show CDR1 as SGHTA and CDR2 as FQGNSA. The CDR3 length is 15 residues. The CDR3 nucleotides are TGTGCCAGCAGCTTAATAAGTTCCCGGGGCAATGAGCAGTTCTTC. Protein: CASSLISSRGNEQFF.

This clone counts as hyperexpanded. V and J are TRBV21-1 and TRBJ2-7; the table's D call, TRBD2, has no DNA check behind it. TRBV21-1 is recorded as a pseudogene. CDR3 length equals 15 residues. The CDR3 here is CASSKRGLTGNEQYF. As DNA, the CDR3 is TGTGCCAGCAGCAAAAGAGGGCTCACGGGGAACGAGCAGTACTTC.

The J gene is TRBJ2-5, the V gene TRBV7-9; 14 bases fit TRBD2. V shed 5 bases, J shed 4 bases, and the junction held 6 bases outside the gene matches. CDR1 SEHNR and CDR2 FQNEAQ come from the germline V gene (reference sequence). The CDR3 runs 16 residues. CDR3 loop: CASSPGLAGGSETQYF. CDR3 sequence (DNA): TGTGCCAGCAGCCCCGGACTAGCGGGGGGCTCAGAGACCCAGTACTTC.

This chain uses TRBV13 with TRBJ1-1, with a tentative D call TRBD1 (5 bases). CDR3 length equals 15 residues. The germline V gene encodes CDR1 PRHDT and CDR2 FYEKMQ (reference sequence). Trimming left V 4 bases short and J 3 bases short, with 15 bases between. This CDR3 reads CASSSRGVQDTEAFF. In DNA, the CDR3 is TGTGCCAGCAGCTCGCGGGGCGTCCAGGACACTGAAGCTTTCTTT.

The chain uses TRBV9 and TRBJ1-1; unclear D gene. Trimming removed 3 bases at V and 2 bases at J, with 5 bases between. In germline, CDR1 is SGDLS, CDR2 YYNGEE. This CDR3 has 12 residues. CDR3 protein: CASSGLNTEAFF. For the CDR3, the DNA is TGTGCCAGCAGCGGACTAAACACTGAAGCTTTCTTT. The whole variable domain, filled in from reference TRBV9 and TRBJ1-1, reads DSGVTQTPKHLITATGQRVTLRCSPRSGDLSVYWYQQSLDQGLQFLIQYYNGEERAKGNILERFSAQQFPDLHSELNLSSLELGDSALYFCASSGLNTEAFFGQGTRLTVV.

V gene TRBV29-1 combines with J gene TRBJ2-1; D gene ambiguous. The ends were cut back, 3 bases at V and 4 bases at J, with 7 bases in the middle. CDR1 and CDR2 (germline): SQVTM, ANQGSEA. CDR3 size: 12 residues. The CDR3 coding sequence is TGCAGCGTTGACCCCTATTACAATGAGCAGTTCTTC. Its translation: CSVDPYYNEQFF.

V gene TRBV14 combines with J gene TRBJ2-1; the D gene is possibly TRBD2 (6 bases). V was cut by 0 bases and J by 9 bases, with 18 bases left in between. The V gene's germline CDR1 is SGHDN and CDR2 FVKESK. CDR3 length equals 16 residues. The CDR3 here is CASSQEGWEAEGEQFF. DNA of the CDR3: TGTGCCAGCAGCCAAGAAGGGTGGGAGGCCGAGGGTGAGCAGTTCTTC. The complete variable domain, with remaining parts taken from reference TRBV14 and TRBJ2-1, reads EAGVTQFPSHSVIEKGQTVTLRCDPISGHDNLYWYRRVMGKEIKFLLHFVKESKQDESGMPNNRFLAERTGGTYSTLKVQPAELEDSGVYFCASSQEGWEAEGEQFFGPGTRLTVL.

CDR3 bases: TGTGCCAGCAGCTCCCGGGACAGCCCTAACTATGGCTACACCTTC. This sequence encodes CASSSRDSPNYGYTF. The chain has TRBV7-2 and TRBJ1-2; 7 positions agree with TRBD1. In germline, CDR1 is SGHTA, CDR2 FQGNSA. Germline trimming cut 4 bases from V and 0 bases from J; bases unmatched to any gene: 5. The CDR3 loop spans 15 amino acids.

This clone has just one count. The chain couples TRBV7-2 to TRBJ2-1; 7 nucleotides line up with TRBD2. The V segment lost 4 bases and the J segment 7 bases; nucleotides outside the gene matches: 7. Germline loops: CDR1 SGHTA, CDR2 FQGNSA. The CDR3 sequence is 14 residues long. The CDR3 loop reads CASSSRPLANEQFF. The CDR3 region has the DNA TGTGCCAGCAGCTCCCGCCCACTAGCGAATGAGCAGTTCTTC.

Here the CDR3 reads CASSYTGGGHNEQFF. CDR3 in DNA: TGTGCCAGCAGTTACACGGGGGGAGGGCACAATGAGCAGTTCTTC. The genes are TRBV6-5 and TRBJ2-1; 7 bases agree with TRBD2. The CDR3 consists of 15 residues. The junction had 6 bases not matched to a gene; V was cut back by 2 bases and J by 5 bases. Germline loops: CDR1 MNHEY, CDR2 SVGAGI.

The chain employs TRBV19 and TRBJ2-1; 9 positions agree with TRBD1. CDR3 length: 16 amino acids. Germline loops: CDR1 LNHDA, CDR2 SQIVND (reference sequence). The V gene end was trimmed by 1 base and the J gene end by 7 bases; junction bases not matched to a gene: 8. As DNA, the CDR3 is TGTGCCAGTAGTATAGGGGCGGGACAGGGTTTTAATGAGCAGTTCTTC. Protein product: CASSIGAGQGFNEQFF.

V usage is TRBV9 and J usage is TRBJ2-1; 8 positions match TRBD2. J lost 0 bases, V lost 6 bases, and 2 bases had no gene match. Germline loops: CDR1 SGDLS, CDR2 YYNGEE. The CDR3 is made up of 14 amino acids. CDR3 nucleotide sequence: TGTGCCAGCACGGGGGGGTTCTCCTACAATGAGCAGTTCTTC. It yields the protein CASTGGFSYNEQFF.

The rearrangement uses TRBV4-3 and TRBJ2-2, with D maybe TRBD2 (5 bases). This CDR3 contains 17 residues. Germline CDR1 is LGHNA and CDR2 is YSLEER. The V gene lost 4 bases and the J gene lost 4 bases, with 19 bases spanning the gap. The CDR3 sequence: CASSPYSALVPTGELFF. CDR3 bases: TGCGCCAGCAGCCCCTACTCGGCACTAGTTCCCACCGGGGAGCTGTTTTTT.

V and J are TRBV19 and TRBJ2-2; the D gene is possibly TRBD2 (6 bases). From germline, CDR1 is LNHDA and CDR2 SQIVND (reference sequence). V was cut by 7 bases and J by 7 bases, with 16 bases left in between. The CDR3 runs to 14 residues. CDR3 sequence reads: CASTWDSYGGELFF. The CDR3 DNA is TGTGCCAGTACGTGGGACTCCTACGGCGGGGAGCTGTTTTTT.

The chain links TRBV19 to TRBJ2-5, with TRBD2 identical over 14 bases. This CDR3 spans 15 amino acids. J gave up 1 base and V 6 bases, and 1 base lay outside the gene matches. Germline V gene lookup returns CDR1 LNHDA and CDR2 SQIVND (reference sequence). CDR3 sequence: CASSGTSGGQETQYF. The CDR3, as DNA: TGTGCCAGTAGCGGGACTAGCGGGGGCCAAGAGACCCAGTACTTC.